The 14 T cell receptor beta chains listed next were all sequenced from one sample in a study of blood T cell repertoires in COVID-19. Generated by immunoSEQ multiplex PCR, the TCRdb table keeps only in-frame clones and is missing some. This sample has about 100,000 clones, with approximately 91% found just once. Sample: peripheral blood. All receptors derive from a man aged 45-65 years with active COVID-19.

The V call is TRBV25-1, the J call TRBJ2-5, with TRBD2 identical over 13 bases. Germline V gene sequence: CDR1 MGHDK, CDR2 SYGVNS. The CDR3 has 17 residues. Unmatched junction bases numbered 6, after V lost 3 bases and J lost 2 bases. The CDR3 nucleotides read TGTGCCAGCAGTGACCCTTTGGGACTAGCGGGACAAGAGACCCAGTACTTC. Amino acids: CASSDPLGLAGQETQYF.

The J gene is TRBJ1-4, the V gene TRBV5-1, with D possibly TRBD1 on 5 matching bases. CDR3 size: 14 residues. V was cut by 4 bases and J by 4 bases, with 11 bases left in between. Germline assignment: CDR1 SGHRS and CDR2 YFSETQ. This CDR3 reads CASSPTGINEKLFF. The CDR3 nucleotides read TGCGCCAGCAGCCCTACAGGAATTAATGAAAAACTGTTTTTT.

V usage is TRBV18 and J usage is TRBJ2-5; a possible D gene is TRBD2 (6 bases). The V and J ends lost 3 bases and 5 bases respectively, with 10 bases between them. Germline V gene lookup returns CDR1 KGHSH and CDR2 LQKENI. The CDR3 loop spans 13 amino acids. The CDR3 loop is CASSPTGRETQYF. In nucleotides, the CDR3 is TGTGCCAGCTCACCTACGGGGAGGGAGACCCAGTACTTC.

CDR3 sequence (DNA): TGTGCCAGCAGCCAAAGAGGGTTAGAAAATGAGCAGTTCTTC. Translated: CASSQRGLENEQFF. The rearrangement uses TRBV7-2 and TRBJ2-1; TRBD2 is a possible D gene (5 bases). This CDR3 is 14 amino acids long. Trimming cost V 5 bases and J 7 bases, with 15 bases left between them. Germline V gene lookup returns CDR1 SGHTA and CDR2 FQGNSA.

This sequence joins TRBV2 and TRBJ1-1, with D tentatively TRBD1 (6 bases). V lost 1 base to trimming and J lost 0 bases, with 15 bases between them. The germline V gene has CDR1 SNHLY and CDR2 FYNNEI. The CDR3 runs to 17 residues. The CDR3 region is CASSEGPGDLMNTEAFF. CDR3 coding DNA: TGTGCCAGCAGTGAAGGGCCAGGGGACCTCATGAACACTGAAGCTTTCTTT.

The rearrangement uses TRBV5-4 and TRBJ2-3; TRBD1 agrees at 8 bases. CDR3 length: 15 amino acids. The ends lost 1 base at V and 1 base at J; junction bases unmatched: 2. Germline V gene data show CDR1 as SGHNT and CDR2 as YYREEE (reference sequence). In nucleotides, the CDR3 is TGTGCCAGCAGCTTGATGGGACAGGGCACAGATACGCAGTATTTT. Protein: CASSLMGQGTDTQYF.

This sequence joins TRBV19 and TRBJ2-7; D is perhaps TRBD1 (5 bases). With 3 bases removed from V and 1 base from J, the gap between germline ends came to 10 bases. The V gene's germline CDR1 is LNHDA and CDR2 SQIVND (reference sequence). CDR3 length: 14 amino acids. In nucleotides, the CDR3 is TGTGCCAGTAGTATCTCGCAGGGATCCTACGAGCAGTACTTC. Protein: CASSISQGSYEQYF.

This clone was recorded a few times. The genes are TRBV6-6 and TRBJ1-2; 9 bases match TRBD1. From germline, CDR1 is MNHNY and CDR2 SVGAGI (reference sequence). The CDR3 spans 14 residues. With V trimmed by 6 bases and J by 5 bases, 7 bases remained unmatched. The CDR3 nucleotides are TGTGCCAGCAGGGACACCGGACAGGGGTATGGCTACACCTTC. Residues: CASRDTGQGYGYTF.

This chain joins TRBV3-1 (or the pseudogene TRBV3-2) and TRBJ2-5; D perhaps matches TRBD2 (6 bases). CDR3 length: 15 amino acids. Trimming took 3 bases from V and 5 from J, leaving 16 bases between them. The germline V gene encodes CDR1 LGHDT and CDR2 YNNKEL (reference sequence). The CDR3 here is CASSHELAAGETQYF. CDR3 nucleotides: TGTGCCAGCAGCCACGAACTAGCAGCCGGGGAGACCCAGTACTTC.

The gene calls are TRBV5-1 and TRBJ2-2; TRBD2 agrees at 8 bases. The V segment lost 6 bases and the J segment 3 bases; nucleotides outside the gene matches: 7. Looked up from germline, CDR1 is SGHRS and CDR2 is YFSETQ. This CDR3 spans 15 amino acids. As DNA, the CDR3 is TGCGCCAGCATGGTGGCTAGCGGGCACACCGGGGAGCTGTTTTTT. The encoded protein is CASMVASGHTGELFF.

V gene TRBV5-1 combines with J gene TRBJ2-2, with 10 bases fitting TRBD2. The CDR3 contains 14 residues. With 4 bases clipped from V and 6 bases from J, the junction kept 3 bases outside the gene matches. CDR1 is SGHRS, CDR2 YFSETQ, per germline. The CDR3 DNA is TGCGCCAGCAGCACTAGCGGGATGTCCGGGGAGCTGTTTTTT. It codes for CASSTSGMSGELFF.

The chain couples TRBV30 to TRBJ1-1, with 7 bases that match TRBD1. The CDR3 runs 15 residues. In germline, CDR1 is GTSNPN, CDR2 SVGIG (reference sequence). The V segment lost 0 bases and the J segment 4 bases; nucleotides outside the gene matches: 8. CDR3 sequence: CAWSVEGQSFTEAFF. DNA for the CDR3: TGTGCCTGGAGTGTCGAGGGACAGAGCTTCACTGAAGCTTTCTTT. Filled out from reference TRBV30 and TRBJ1-1, the complete variable domain reads SQTIHQWPATLVQPVGSPLSLECTVEGTSNPNLYWYRQAAGRGLQLLFYSVGIGQISSEVPQNLSASRPQDRQFILSSKKLLLSDSGFYLCAWSVEGQSFTEAFFGQGTRLTVV.

The rearrangement uses TRBV5-4 and TRBJ2-1; possibly TRBD1 for D (5 bases). Trimming took 4 bases from V and 0 from J, leaving 11 bases between them. The CDR3 contains 15 residues. Looked up from germline, CDR1 is SGHNT and CDR2 is YYREEE (reference sequence). DNA of the CDR3: TGTGCCAGCAGCCAGACAGTTGGCTCCTACAATGAGCAGTTCTTC. Amino acids: CASSQTVGSYNEQFF.

This chain links TRBV5-8 with TRBJ2-1; 10 bases map to TRBD2. The CDR3 is 14 residues long. Unmatched junction bases numbered 4, after V lost 3 bases and J lost 7 bases. Germline CDR1 is SGHTS and CDR2 is YDEGEE. The CDR3 spells CASSSSGSLNEQFF. The CDR3, as DNA: TGTGCCAGCAGCTCTAGCGGGAGTTTGAATGAGCAGTTCTTC.